The text below deals with one T cell receptor (beta chain). Original handling: Reference gene primer amplification gave estimated nucleated cell counts. The assay was immunoSEQ multiplex PCR, and TCRdb's table has in-frame clones only and misses some. V and J calls and clone size are as listed in that table; D and trimming were resolved from the DNA. The sample records 80,000 to 100,000 clones, about 90% being singletons. The CDR3 is made up of 13 amino acids. The germline gives CDR1 MNHEY, CDR2 SMNVEV (reference sequence). V was trimmed by 11 bases and J by 4 bases, leaving 15 bases between them. This entry comes from a study of blood T cell repertoires in COVID-19.

Sequenced material: peripheral blood. This rearrangement joins TRBV27 to TRBJ1-5, with a weak D call TRBD1 (6 bases). The sequence derives from a human donor with COVID-19, enrolled during active disease. The donor label of this sample is uncertain. CDR3 loop: CARPGGRNQPQHF. CDR3 nucleotides: TGTGCCCGGCCGGGGGGCAGGAATCAGCCCCAGCATTTT.